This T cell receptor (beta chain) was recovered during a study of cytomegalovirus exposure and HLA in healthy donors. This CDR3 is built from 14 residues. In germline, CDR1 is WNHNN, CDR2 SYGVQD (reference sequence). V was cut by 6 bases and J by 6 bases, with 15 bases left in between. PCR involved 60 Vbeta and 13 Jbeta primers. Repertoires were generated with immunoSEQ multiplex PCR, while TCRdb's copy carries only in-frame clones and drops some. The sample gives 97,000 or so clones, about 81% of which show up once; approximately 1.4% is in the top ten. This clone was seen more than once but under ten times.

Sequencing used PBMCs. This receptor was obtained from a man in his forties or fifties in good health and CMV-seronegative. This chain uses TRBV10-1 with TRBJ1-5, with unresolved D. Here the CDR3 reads CASSPAGGGQPQHF. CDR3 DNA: TGCGCCAGCAGCCCAGCAGGAGGCGGTCAGCCCCAGCATTTT.